This TCR beta chain was observed in a study of PD-L1 blockade in urothelial cancer. Study context: Beginning in about 2014, patients received atezolizumab, given as 1,200 mg intravenously every 3 weeks.

Time point indicated: pretreatment peripheral blood. Assay used: immunoSEQ multiplex PCR; TCRdb lists only in-frame clones, some missing. The data show about 49,000 clones, with 79% seen just once and under 11% held by the top ten. This specimen was PBMCs, taken around atezolizumab (anti-PD-L1) treatment. The clonotype was recovered from a man in his 70s with urothelial cancer.

CDR3: CASSLQREGNEQFF. The CDR3 DNA follows: TGTGCCAGCAGCTTACAGCGGGAGGGGAATGAGCAGTTCTTC. The chain uses TRBV11-2 and TRBJ2-1; 10 bases align to TRBD2. The germline V gene has CDR1 SGHAT and CDR2 FQNNGV. This CDR3 has 14 amino acids. Trimming removed 2 bases from V and 7 bases from J; junction bases left unmatched: 2.